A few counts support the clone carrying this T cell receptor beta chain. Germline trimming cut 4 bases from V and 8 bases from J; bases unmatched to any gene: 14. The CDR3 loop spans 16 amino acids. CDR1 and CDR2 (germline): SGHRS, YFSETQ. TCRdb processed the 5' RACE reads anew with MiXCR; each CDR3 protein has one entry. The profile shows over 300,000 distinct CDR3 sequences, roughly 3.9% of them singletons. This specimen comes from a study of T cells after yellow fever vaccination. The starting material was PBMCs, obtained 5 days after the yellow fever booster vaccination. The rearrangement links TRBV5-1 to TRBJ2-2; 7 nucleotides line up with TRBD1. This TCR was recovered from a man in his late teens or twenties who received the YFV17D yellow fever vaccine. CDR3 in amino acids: CASSGTGVNPKGELFF. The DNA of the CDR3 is TGCGCCAGCAGCGGCACAGGGGTCAATCCTAAGGGGGAGCTGTTTTTT.